This T cell receptor (beta chain) was identified in a study of blood T cell repertoires in COVID-19. The overall study: Samples of COVID-19 (acute and convalescent) were obtained from the United States, Italy and Spain.

The CDR3 length is 14 residues. J gave up 6 bases and V 5 bases, and 5 bases lay outside the gene matches. CDR1 is SGHTA, CDR2 FQGNSA, per germline. As handled by the study authors: Reference gene primer amplification gave nucleated cell count estimates. Produced via immunoSEQ multiplex PCR; TCRdb's table is partial and in-frame only. Clone size and the V and J calls come from that table; the DNA yielded D and trimming. Among over 25,000 clones, roughly 85% were seen once, and the ten largest hold 20% to 30%. The chain employs TRBV7-2 and TRBJ2-7; TRBD2 aligns across 12 bases. This TCR derives from a human donor in a cohort sampled during active COVID-19. Sequenced: peripheral blood. The CDR3 DNA follows: TGTGCCAGCAGCATCCCACTAGCGGGGGGCGAGCAGTACTTC. Translating gives CASSIPLAGGEQYF.